The rows below give T cell receptor beta chains drawn from one sample of a study of blood T cells in healthy people across ages. TCRdb itself ran the 5' RACE reads through MiXCR, one entry per CDR3 protein. The sample holds 650,000 to 1,000,000 distinct CDR3 sequences, 35% to 40% seen once. Sequences were obtained from blood. Receptors originate from a man between 18 and 35 years old in good health. CDR3s include the opening cysteine and the closing phenylalanine or tryptophan. D genes are given only for firm matches. Size is stated for part of the rows, as once, few or many counts, or as a class when the clone is expanded.

few,TRBJ2-5,NA,TRBV7-2,CASSRYTDRQETQYF,TGTGCCAGCAGCCGCTACACGGATCGGCAAGAGACCCAGTACTTC
few,TRBJ1-4,NA,TRBV7-9,CASSRDATNEKLFF,TGTGCCAGCAGCCGGGATGCAACTAATGAAAAACTGTTTTTT
NA,TRBJ1-1,TRBD1,TRBV4-3,CASSQVGTVANTEAFF,TGCGCCAGCAGCCAAGTTGGGACAGTAGCAAACACTGAAGCTTTCTTT
NA,TRBJ1-2,NA,TRBV6-2/TRBV6-3,CASSRQRERAPGKNYGYTF,TGTGCCAGCAGCAGACAAAGGGAAAGGGCCCCTGGCAAGAACTATGGCTACACCTTC
NA,TRBJ2-1,NA,TRBV9,CASRGGDLQFF,TGTGCCAGCAGAGGGGGGGATTTACAGTTCTTC
NA,TRBJ2-1,NA,TRBV7-2,CASSRWELEETQFF,TGTGCCAGCAGCCGCTGGGAACTAGAAGAGACCCAGTTCTTC
NA,TRBJ2-5,NA,TRBV4-1,CASSQGMSGETQYF,TGCGCCAGCAGCCAGGGGATGTCCGGGGAGACCCAGTACTTC
NA,TRBJ2-1,TRBD2,TRBV11-2,CASSPRGSGIYNEQFF,TGTGCCAGCAGCCCCCGGGGCAGCGGGATCTACAATGAGCAGTTCTTC
NA,TRBJ2-3,NA,TRBV3-1,CASSQGRGRSVTQYF,TGTGCCAGCAGCCAAGGAAGAGGGCGGAGTGTTACGCAGTATTTT
many,TRBJ2-1,TRBD1,TRBV6-5,CASISIGTGPNEQFF,TGTGCCAGCATCTCGATCGGGACAGGGCCCAATGAGCAGTTCTTC
NA,TRBJ2-7,NA,TRBV20-1,CSAREAHRRQTYEQYF,TGCAGTGCTAGAGAGGCCCACCGGAGACAGACCTACGAGCAGTACTTC
NA,TRBJ2-7,NA,TRBV6-2/TRBV6-3,CASGVGAPYEQYF,TGTGCCAGTGGAGTCGGGGCTCCCTACGAGCAGTACTTC
NA,TRBJ1-1,NA,TRBV5-1,CASSSIGTSGTTEAFF,TGCGCCAGCAGCTCGATTGGCACCTCAGGGACGACTGAAGCTTTCTTT
NA,TRBJ2-1,TRBD2,TRBV20-1,CSARDTVGLADPSSYNEQFF,TGCAGTGCTAGAGATACTGTCGGACTAGCGGATCCGAGCTCCTACAATGAGCAGTTCTTC
many,TRBJ2-3,TRBD2,TRBV27,CASSPTWLAGLLDTQYF,TGTGCCAGCAGTCCAACCTGGCTAGCGGGGTTATTGGATACGCAGTATTTT
NA,TRBJ2-5,NA,TRBV5-1,CASSSGQAGGETQYF,TGCGCCAGCAGCTCTGGACAGGCTGGGGGGGAGACCCAGTACTTC
NA,TRBJ2-1,NA,TRBV7-2,CASSFFSREQFF,TGTGCCAGCAGCTTTTTTTCTCGTGAGCAGTTCTTC
NA,TRBJ2-3,NA,TRBV7-2,CASSFSQAPGTDTQYF,TGTGCCAGCAGCTTTTCGCAGGCCCCTGGCACAGATACGCAGTATTTT
few,TRBJ2-4,NA,TRBV12-3/TRBV12-4,CASTLGLPNIQYF,TGTGCCAGCACCCTGGGGCTACCAAACATTCAGTACTTC
NA,TRBJ1-2,NA,TRBV7-2,CASSPKTESFYGYTF,TGTGCCAGCAGCCCGAAGACAGAGTCTTTCTATGGCTACACCTTC
NA,TRBJ2-5,NA,TRBV5-1,CASQDGQETQYF,TGCGCCAGCCAGGACGGTCAAGAGACCCAGTACTTC
NA,TRBJ2-7,TRBD1,TRBV5-1,CASSPDRVYNEQYF,TGCGCCAGCAGCCCCGACAGGGTATACAATGAGCAGTACTTC
NA,TRBJ1-4,TRBD1,TRBV5-1,CASRTGTGVDVGEKLFF,TGCGCCAGCAGGACCGGGACAGGGGTTGATGTAGGAGAAAAACTGTTTTTT
NA,TRBJ2-2,NA,TRBV2,CASSENTDNGELFF,TGTGCCAGCAGTGAGAACACGGATAACGGGGAGCTGTTTTTT
many,TRBJ1-1,NA,TRBV5-1,CASSLRTDGEAFF,TGCGCCAGCAGCTTGAGGACAGATGGTGAAGCTTTCTTT
many,TRBJ2-7,NA,TRBV29-1,CSVEHRNSYEQYF,TGCAGCGTTGAACATAGAAACTCCTACGAGCAGTACTTC
NA,TRBJ1-2,NA,TRBV7-9,CASFSTGADNYGYTF,TGTGCCAGCTTCTCCACGGGGGCAGATAACTATGGCTACACCTTC
NA,TRBJ2-1,NA,TRBV5-6,CASSLVRDDEQFF,TGTGCCAGCAGCTTGGTCAGGGACGATGAGCAGTTCTTC
NA,TRBJ2-4,NA,TRBV2,CATEGTGRRNIQYF,TGTGCCACGGAGGGGACGGGCCGGAGAAACATTCAGTACTTC
few,TRBJ2-1,TRBD1,TRBV12-3/TRBV12-4,CASSSPGQIYNEQFF,TGTGCCAGCAGTTCGCCGGGACAGATCTACAATGAGCAGTTCTTC
NA,TRBJ2-7,TRBD2,TRBV20-1,CSASSGDVYEQYF,TGCAGTGCTAGTAGCGGGGATGTTTACGAGCAGTACTTC
many,TRBJ2-7,NA,TRBV10-3,CAISESTGDEQYF,TGTGCCATCAGTGAGTCAACAGGAGACGAGCAGTACTTC
few,TRBJ1-1,NA,TRBV5-6,CASRAGGTEAFF,TGTGCCAGCAGGGCGGGAGGCACTGAAGCTTTCTTT
few,TRBJ2-2,NA,TRBV4-1,CASSQGKAGELFF,TGCGCCAGCAGCCAGGGGAAGGCCGGGGAGCTGTTTTTT
NA,TRBJ1-4,NA,TRBV7-2,CASSLVEGFGEKLFF,TGTGCCAGCAGCTTAGTTGAGGGGTTCGGCGAAAAACTGTTTTTT
NA,TRBJ2-3,TRBD1,TRBV5-1,CASSMGQVTDTQYF,TGCGCCAGCAGCATGGGACAGGTTACCGATACGCAGTATTTT
few,TRBJ1-2,NA,TRBV7-3,CASSLIGGVGYTF,TGTGCCAGCAGCTTAATTGGGGGAGTTGGCTACACCTTC